These 24 T cell receptor beta chains were all obtained from the same sample, sequenced in a study of blood T cell repertoires in COVID-19. The method was immunoSEQ multiplex PCR; TCRdb's version includes in-frame clones alone and lacks a portion of them. This repertoire shows some 58,000 clones, 80% to 90% found once; its top ten account for approximately 7.8%. Specimen: peripheral blood. These receptors all come from a man aged 50 to 59 with active COVID-19.

The chain uses TRBV6-5 and TRBJ1-2; 8 nucleotides agree with TRBD1. This CDR3 has 15 amino acids. Germline CDR1 is MNHEY and CDR2 is SVGAGI. V dropped 5 bases and J dropped 1; count of bases not matched to a gene: 6. The CDR3 region is CASSPGQGGNYGYTF. CDR3 sequence (DNA): TGTGCCAGCAGTCCAGGACAGGGCGGTAACTATGGCTACACCTTC.

The CDR3 DNA reads TGTGCCAGCAGCTCGTATCGGGGGGTCCCCGGGGAGCTGTTTTTT. Translating it yields CASSSYRGVPGELFF. The chain couples TRBV5-4 to TRBJ2-2; 7 bases agree with TRBD2. The length of the CDR3 is 15 residues. Per germline, CDR1 SGHNT and CDR2 YYREEE (reference sequence). V gave up 3 bases and J gave up 6 bases; unmatched junction bases: 8.

This clone was picked up one time. V gene TRBV5-1 combines with J gene TRBJ2-7; a weak D match, TRBD1 (5 bases). This CDR3 is built from 12 residues. Per the germline V gene, CDR1 is SGHRS and CDR2 is YFSETQ. V lost 3 bases, J lost 4 bases, and 8 bases lay in between. The CDR3 nucleotides are TGCGCCAGCAGCTCTCAGGGTTACGAGCAGTACTTC. This sequence encodes CASSSQGYEQYF.

This sequence joins TRBV5-1 and TRBJ2-1; 13 nucleotides match TRBD2. V lost 3 bases to trimming and J lost 7 bases; unmatched junction nucleotides: 10. Germline CDR1 and CDR2: SGHRS and YFSETQ. The CDR3 is 17 residues long. The CDR3 is CASSSKMTSGGLNEQFF. The CDR3, as DNA: TGCGCCAGCAGCTCCAAAATGACTAGCGGGGGGTTGAATGAGCAGTTCTTC.

The rearrangement uses TRBV6-5 and TRBJ2-3; 7 bases map to TRBD2. The germline V gene encodes CDR1 MNHEY and CDR2 SVGAGI. The CDR3 has 15 residues. J was trimmed by 2 bases and V by 4 bases; bases with no gene match: 6. The CDR3 reads CASSFPTSDTDTQYF. For the CDR3, the DNA is TGTGCCAGCAGTTTCCCCACTAGCGACACAGATACGCAGTATTTT.

The chain couples TRBV7-2 to TRBJ1-1, with unresolved D. This CDR3 contains 14 residues. The V gene lost 6 bases and the J gene lost 1 base, with 12 bases spanning the gap. The germline CDR1 and CDR2 sequences are SGHTA and FQGNSA. CDR3 residues: CASRLSSGNTEAFF. In DNA, the CDR3 is TGTGCCAGCAGGTTGAGTTCGGGGAACACTGAAGCTTTCTTT.

The V gene is TRBV19, the J gene TRBJ2-1, with 7 bases fitting TRBD2. V was clipped by 6 bases and J by 4 bases; unmatched bases: 9. The germline CDR1 and CDR2 sequences are LNHDA and SQIVND (reference sequence). The CDR3 consists of 15 residues. CDR3: CASSHPGLDYNEQFF. Written as DNA, the CDR3 is TGTGCCAGTAGCCATCCAGGACTAGATTACAATGAGCAGTTCTTC.

The sample holds a few counts of this clone. The chain joins TRBV6-5 to TRBJ1-6; maybe TRBD1 (6 bases). Trimming removed 4 bases at V and 7 bases at J, with 17 bases between. CDR3 length: 16 amino acids. Germline CDR1 and CDR2: MNHEY and SVGAGI. Written as DNA, the CDR3 is TGTGCCAGCAGTTCCCCCGGGGGGCAGGGGAATTCACCCCTCCACTTT. Translated: CASSSPGGQGNSPLHF.

The rearrangement joins TRBV7-9 to TRBJ1-1; 8 bases map to TRBD1. The germline gives CDR1 SEHNR, CDR2 FQNEAQ (reference sequence). The CDR3 is made up of 17 amino acids. The V and J ends lost 5 bases and 4 bases, in that order; junction bases with no gene match: 15. CDR3 nucleotides: TGTGCCAGCAGCCCAGATTTAGGTCAGGGGGCTGGCACTGAAGCTTTCTTT. Its protein product is CASSPDLGQGAGTEAFF.

The gene calls are TRBV6-2 or TRBV6-3 and TRBJ2-5, with TRBD2 as a possible D gene (7 bases). Germline V gives CDR1 MNHEY, CDR2 SVGEGT. Trimming took off 5 bases at V and 4 bases at J, with 23 bases between the two ends. This CDR3 is built from 17 residues. The chain's CDR3 is CASSPHTRGGAAETQYF. The CDR3 nucleotides are TGTGCCAGCAGTCCACACACGAGGGGGGGCGCAGCAGAGACCCAGTACTTC.

This sequence joins TRBV30 and TRBJ1-1, with D perhaps TRBD1 (5 bases). Germline CDR1 is GTSNPN and CDR2 is SVGIG (reference sequence). Trimming pared 0 bases from V and 2 bases from J, leaving 19 bases between. This CDR3 comprises 17 residues. CDR3 sequence: CAWSVPGGRGANTEAFF. The CDR3 region has the DNA TGTGCCTGGAGTGTACCGGGTGGGAGGGGCGCTAACACTGAAGCTTTCTTT.

J is TRBJ1-1 and V is TRBV18; no clear D. V shed 4 bases and J shed 2 bases, with 20 bases lying between them. The CDR3 has 17 residues. CDR1 is KGHSH, CDR2 LQKENI, per germline. CDR3 sequence reads: CASSLAAPPRGNTEAFF. The DNA of the CDR3 is TGTGCCAGCTCACTAGCGGCGCCACCCCGAGGAAACACTGAAGCTTTCTTT.

This chain links TRBV19 with TRBJ2-1; TRBD2 might be the D (5 bases). Trimming took 4 bases from V and 4 from J, leaving 17 bases between them. CDR1 and CDR2 from the germline V gene are LNHDA and SQIVND (reference sequence). The CDR3 runs to 16 residues. This CDR3 reads CASSTGKSVIYNEQFF. CDR3 nucleotides: TGTGCCAGTAGTACGGGGAAATCTGTGATTTACAATGAGCAGTTCTTC. Full variable domain (rest looked up from reference TRBV19 and TRBJ2-1): DGGITQSPKYLFRKEGQNVTLSCEQNLNHDAMYWYRQDPGQGLRLIYYSQIVNDFQKGDIAEGYSVSREKKESFPLTVTSAQKNPTAFYLCASSTGKSVIYNEQFFGPGTRLTVL.

The gene calls are TRBV7-9 and TRBJ1-1; tentatively, D is TRBD1 (5 bases). Germline loops: CDR1 SEHNR, CDR2 FQNEAQ (reference sequence). The ends were cut back, 3 bases at V and 2 bases at J, with 13 bases in the middle. The CDR3 loop spans 15 amino acids. The CDR3 sequence is CASSLKGQGNTEAFF. CDR3 nucleotides: TGTGCCAGCAGCTTGAAGGGGCAGGGCAACACTGAAGCTTTCTTT.

This sequence joins TRBV19 and TRBJ1-5, with D perhaps matching TRBD1 (6 bases). The CDR3 consists of 15 residues. CDR1 and CDR2 (germline): LNHDA, SQIVND (reference sequence). V was cut by 0 bases and J by 6 bases, with 12 bases left in between. The CDR3 sequence is CASSIDQGFSQPQHF. As DNA, the CDR3 is TGTGCCAGTAGTATAGATCAGGGGTTCAGTCAGCCCCAGCATTTT.

This clone turned up a few times. This sequence joins TRBV7-3 and TRBJ2-1; D gene unclear. Per the germline V gene, CDR1 is SGHTA and CDR2 is FQGTGA. The CDR3 sequence is 15 residues long. Trimming left V 5 bases short and J 0 bases short, with 11 bases between. CDR3 sequence (DNA): TGTGCCAGCAGCCCTCGACTCCACTCCTACAATGAGCAGTTCTTC. Protein: CASSPRLHSYNEQFF.

The chain employs TRBV11-1 and TRBJ1-1; 9 bases match TRBD1. The CDR3 consists of 13 residues. The trim removed 7 bases at V and 4 bases at J, leaving 4 bases unmatched. CDR1 is SGHAT and CDR2 is FQDESV in the germline V gene (reference sequence). In DNA form, the CDR3 reads TGTGCCAGCATGACAGGGGGGGCCACTGAAGCTTTCTTT. Its protein product is CASMTGGATEAFF.

The rearrangement uses TRBV30 and TRBJ2-1; TRBD2 agrees at 7 bases. This CDR3 spans 19 amino acids. Germline V CDR1 and CDR2: GTSNPN, SVGIG (reference sequence). V lost 2 bases and J lost 1; bases outside the gene matches: 17. The CDR3 coding sequence is TGTGCCTGGAGTAGTATGGGCGGGAGCCCCCCTCTTTCCTACAATGAGCAGTTCTTC. Amino acids: CAWSSMGGSPPLSYNEQFF.

The chain links TRBV5-5 to TRBJ1-2; D remains unclear. The CDR3 is 14 residues long. CDR1 is SGHKS, CDR2 YYEKEE, per germline (reference sequence). V lost 1 base to trimming and J lost 0 bases, with 7 bases between them. In nucleotides, the CDR3 is TGTGCCAGCAGCTTGTTTGACACTAACTATGGCTACACCTTC. This codes for CASSLFDTNYGYTF.

The sample holds one count of this clone. The V call is TRBV14, the J call TRBJ2-7; D possibly corresponds to TRBD1 (6 bases). Germline V gene sequence: CDR1 SGHDN, CDR2 FVKESK. CDR3 length equals 15 residues. Deletions cut 4 bases from V and 1 base from J, with 14 bases between. CDR3 DNA: TGTGCCAGCAGCCCCCAGGGGACGGCGTCCTACGAGCAGTACTTC. Translated: CASSPQGTASYEQYF.

There are a few counts of this clone. This chain joins TRBV14 and TRBJ1-1, with D perhaps matching TRBD1 (6 bases). Trimming removed 0 bases from V and 0 bases from J, with 8 bases in between. Germline loops: CDR1 SGHDN, CDR2 FVKESK. The CDR3 length is 15 residues. This CDR3 reads CASSQDWGLNTEAFF. In nucleotides, the CDR3 is TGTGCCAGCAGCCAAGACTGGGGGCTGAACACTGAAGCTTTCTTT.

The CDR3 protein is CASSLRPGQGDYEQYF. The CDR3 nucleotides are TGTGCCAGCAGCCTACGACCGGGACAGGGGGACTACGAGCAGTACTTC. The chain combines TRBV7-9 with TRBJ2-7; 11 positions match TRBD1. The CDR3 sequence is 16 residues long. Germline CDR1 is SEHNR and CDR2 is FQNEAQ (reference sequence). After removal of 5 bases from V and 3 bases from J, the junction contained 9 bases not matched to a gene.

This chain connects TRBV5-1 to TRBJ1-5; tentatively, D is TRBD1 (5 bases). CDR1 SGHRS and CDR2 YFSETQ come from the germline V gene. This CDR3 comprises 13 residues. V was pared by 5 bases and J by 2 bases, with 8 bases between. This CDR3 reads CASSQQGNQPQHF. The CDR3 DNA is TGCGCCAGCAGTCAACAGGGCAATCAGCCCCAGCATTTT.

The rearrangement joins TRBV9 to TRBJ2-3; D is perhaps TRBD1 (5 bases). The CDR3 sequence is 15 residues long. The V gene lost 4 bases and the J gene lost 6 bases, with 18 bases spanning the gap. CDR1 and CDR2 from the germline V gene are SGDLS and YYNGEE. DNA of the CDR3: TGTGCCAGCAGCACAGGAAAGGGTGGGTGGGATACGCAGTATTTT. Translated: CASSTGKGGWDTQYF.